This TCR beta chain was retrieved from a study of T cells after yellow fever vaccination. A single record per CDR3 protein comes from TCRdb applying MiXCR to the 5' RACE reads. The table lists 400,000 or so distinct CDR3 sequences, roughly a sixth of them singletons. Germline loops: CDR1 DFQATT, CDR2 SNEGSKA (reference sequence). The V end lost 4 bases, the J end lost 8 bases, and 11 bases lay between the germline ends. The CDR3 has 11 residues. This clonotype was detected only a few times. The V call is TRBV20-1, the J call TRBJ1-2; the D gene is possibly TRBD1 (5 bases). Here the sequenced sample was PBMCs, taken before the yellow fever booster vaccination. The sequence was collected from a man younger than 35 who received the YFV17D yellow fever vaccine. The CDR3 region is CSATGFGGYTF. The CDR3 region has the DNA TGCAGTGCTACAGGGTTCGGGGGCTACACCTTC.